This T cell receptor beta chain was captured in a study of STAT5B mutations in CD4+ large granular lymphocyte leukemia. Profiling relied on immunoSEQ multiplex PCR, and the TCRdb table lists in-frame clones only, not all of them. The data contain 20,000 to 25,000 clones, 55% to 75% of them seen just once; the ten biggest clones take up nearly 0.65%. CDR1 is SGHTA, CDR2 FQGNSA, per germline. Trimming cost V 1 base and J 8 bases, with 14 bases left between them. This CDR3 is built from 14 residues. The clonotype originates from a human donor in good health. Sequenced material: CD4+ T cells from blood buffy coats. This chain uses TRBV7-2 with TRBJ1-2; tentative D call: TRBD1 (5 bases). CDR3 region: CASSLGGAIWGYTF. The CDR3 DNA reads TGTGCCAGCAGCTTAGGGGGCGCGATATGGGGCTACACCTTC.